Listed below are T cell receptor beta chains from one sample, sequenced in a study of blood T cells in healthy people across ages. TCRdb passed the 5' RACE reads through MiXCR, listing each CDR3 protein once. The data show hundreds of thousands of distinct CDR3 sequences, roughly 50% seen once. Input material: blood. Receptor source: a woman in her sixties in good health. CDR3s leave out the opening cysteine and the closing phenylalanine or tryptophan. D genes are given only for firm matches.

j_gene: TRBJ2-7; d_gene: .; v_gene: TRBV7-2; CDR3aa: ASSLGDRPYEQY
j_gene: TRBJ2-1; d_gene: TRBD2; v_gene: TRBV2; CDR3aa: ASSTRGSGRYEQF
j_gene: TRBJ2-2; d_gene: TRBD2; v_gene: TRBV24-1; CDR3aa: ATSDPGGDTGELF
j_gene: TRBJ2-7; d_gene: TRBD2; v_gene: TRBV6-2/TRBV6-3; CDR3aa: ASRPTSGISSSEQY
j_gene: .; d_gene: TRBD2; v_gene: TRBV5-1; CDR3aa: ASRTSGNHEQY
j_gene: TRBJ1-1; d_gene: TRBD1; v_gene: TRBV9; CDR3aa: ASRAGQGNTEAF
j_gene: TRBJ1-2; d_gene: .; v_gene: TRBV14; CDR3aa: ASSQEGGRRTSYT
j_gene: TRBJ2-3; d_gene: .; v_gene: TRBV7-2; CDR3aa: ASSLGGILTDTQY
j_gene: TRBJ2-3; d_gene: TRBD2; v_gene: TRBV20-1; CDR3aa: SASLAGPPWRADTQY
j_gene: TRBJ2-7; d_gene: .; v_gene: TRBV19; CDR3aa: ASSIGRHLASYEQY
j_gene: TRBJ2-1; d_gene: TRBD1; v_gene: TRBV9; CDR3aa: ASSVSTGTQF
j_gene: TRBJ2-1; d_gene: .; v_gene: TRBV20-1; CDR3aa: SARDPRRVGSYNGQF
j_gene: .; d_gene: .; v_gene: TRBV7-9; CDR3aa: ASSVRGDGYEQY
j_gene: TRBJ2-5; d_gene: .; v_gene: TRBV20-1; CDR3aa: SALGPKMGETQY
j_gene: TRBJ2-1; d_gene: .; v_gene: TRBV20-1; CDR3aa: SAKASSYNEQF
j_gene: TRBJ2-7; d_gene: TRBD2; v_gene: TRBV6-2/TRBV6-3; CDR3aa: ASSYWTSGRYEQY
j_gene: TRBJ2-3; d_gene: .; v_gene: TRBV6-2/TRBV6-3; CDR3aa: ASSYIGDREDTQY
j_gene: TRBJ2-7; d_gene: .; v_gene: TRBV20-1; CDR3aa: SATNPGASSYEQY
j_gene: .; d_gene: .; v_gene: TRBV9; CDR3aa: ASSIREGDYEQY
j_gene: TRBJ1-2; d_gene: TRBD1; v_gene: TRBV5-6; CDR3aa: ASSYTGAANYGYT
j_gene: TRBJ2-5; d_gene: .; v_gene: TRBV10-3; CDR3aa: AISWTSQETQY
j_gene: TRBJ1-1; d_gene: .; v_gene: TRBV18; CDR3aa: ASSLYGENTEAF
j_gene: TRBJ1-5; d_gene: .; v_gene: TRBV7-9; CDR3aa: ASSQSRGQPQH
j_gene: TRBJ2-5; d_gene: TRBD1; v_gene: TRBV7-3; CDR3aa: ASSFGDRGLETQY
j_gene: TRBJ2-5; d_gene: TRBD2; v_gene: TRBV7-9; CDR3aa: VSSHRTSGETLQETQY
j_gene: TRBJ2-7; d_gene: TRBD2; v_gene: TRBV30; CDR3aa: AWSLAGAGLEQY
j_gene: TRBJ1-1; d_gene: TRBD1; v_gene: TRBV5-1; CDR3aa: ASSGPGQGDTEAF
j_gene: TRBJ2-3; d_gene: .; v_gene: TRBV5-1; CDR3aa: ASSRTGMDTQY
j_gene: TRBJ2-1; d_gene: .; v_gene: TRBV6-6; CDR3aa: ASSSGATRNLNEQF
j_gene: TRBJ2-1; d_gene: TRBD1; v_gene: TRBV24-1; CDR3aa: ATSDGTGSKQF
j_gene: TRBJ2-3; d_gene: TRBD2; v_gene: TRBV28; CDR3aa: ASHPAGGPGDTQY
j_gene: TRBJ2-1; d_gene: .; v_gene: TRBV4-3; CDR3aa: ASTEGPSEYNEQF
j_gene: TRBJ1-4; d_gene: .; v_gene: TRBV20-1; CDR3aa: SALTATNEKLF
j_gene: .; d_gene: .; v_gene: TRBV9; CDR3aa: ASSVAGRSYEQY
j_gene: .; d_gene: TRBD1; v_gene: TRBV20-1; CDR3aa: SVTGQDTIYEQY
j_gene: TRBJ2-1; d_gene: .; v_gene: TRBV7-2; CDR3aa: ASSLSIEASQVEF
j_gene: TRBJ2-7; d_gene: TRBD2; v_gene: TRBV2; CDR3aa: ASSEGGLASVEQY
j_gene: TRBJ1-2; d_gene: .; v_gene: TRBV7-9; CDR3aa: ASSQQGFAGGYT
j_gene: TRBJ2-2; d_gene: TRBD2; v_gene: TRBV12-3/TRBV12-4; CDR3aa: ASRRLAGGVRTGELF
j_gene: TRBJ1-2; d_gene: .; v_gene: TRBV7-2; CDR3aa: ASSLAPGASYGYT
j_gene: TRBJ2-1; d_gene: .; v_gene: TRBV6-5; CDR3aa: ASSSVAGYNEQF
j_gene: .; d_gene: .; v_gene: TRBV5-1; CDR3aa: ASSPGGQGGEQY
j_gene: TRBJ2-7; d_gene: .; v_gene: TRBV3-1; CDR3aa: ASSRQANYEQY
j_gene: TRBJ2-7; d_gene: .; v_gene: TRBV6-2/TRBV6-3; CDR3aa: ASSYTTLTYEQY
j_gene: TRBJ1-6; d_gene: .; v_gene: TRBV27; CDR3aa: ASSLSWGSSYNSPLH
j_gene: TRBJ1-1; d_gene: .; v_gene: TRBV20-1; CDR3aa: SAQRGNLNTEAF
j_gene: TRBJ2-6; d_gene: .; v_gene: TRBV7-8; CDR3aa: ASSTRMVNTGANVLT
j_gene: TRBJ1-3; d_gene: .; v_gene: TRBV5-1; CDR3aa: ASSLGGAISGNTIY
j_gene: TRBJ2-7; d_gene: .; v_gene: TRBV6-1; CDR3aa: ASRAADSISYEQY
j_gene: TRBJ2-1; d_gene: TRBD2; v_gene: TRBV7-2; CDR3aa: ASSYPGLATSNEQF
j_gene: TRBJ2-7; d_gene: .; v_gene: TRBV20-1; CDR3aa: SASPGRRSSYEQY
j_gene: TRBJ2-1; d_gene: TRBD2; v_gene: TRBV15; CDR3aa: ATSRDRGAGNYNEQF
j_gene: TRBJ1-4; d_gene: .; v_gene: TRBV7-9; CDR3aa: ASSRQRGDEKLF
j_gene: TRBJ2-7; d_gene: .; v_gene: TRBV12-3/TRBV12-4; CDR3aa: ASSSYRQYNEQY
j_gene: TRBJ2-1; d_gene: TRBD2; v_gene: TRBV10-3; CDR3aa: AISEIAGGLGEQF
j_gene: TRBJ2-2; d_gene: .; v_gene: TRBV12-3/TRBV12-4; CDR3aa: ASTPGWRGNTGELF
j_gene: TRBJ2-1; d_gene: .; v_gene: TRBV20-1; CDR3aa: SARSGRSSYNEQF